These T cell receptor beta chains were read from a single sample in a study of shared clonotypes between healthy human individuals. Profiled with immunoSEQ multiplex PCR; TCRdb holds only in-frame clones, not every one. This repertoire shows 1.5 million to 2.5 million clones, over 85% found once; its top ten account for around 1%. Material for sequencing was naive CD8+ T cells sorted from blood. Every receptor here comes from a man between 18 and 29 years old in good health. Each CDR3 is given with its conserved first and last residue. A D gene is named only where the DNA matches it firmly. Size values are once, few and many counts, or a class for expanded clones, and some rows have none.

>TRBV7-7|16|.|TRBJ1-4|.
TGTGCTAGCAGCTTAGCCCCCCAGGAGATTAATGAAAAACTGTTTTTT
CASSLAPQEINEKLFF
>TRBV27|12|.|TRBJ2-7|TRBD2
TGTGCCAGCGGCGGGGGGACTTACGAGCAGTACTTC
CASGGGTYEQYF
>TRBV6-6|15|.|TRBJ2-7|.
TGTGCCAGCAGTTACTCGACAGGCAGTATCAACGAGCAGTACTTC
CASSYSTGSINEQYF
>TRBV19|13|.|TRBJ1-5|TRBD1
TGTGCCAGTAGGGGGCAGGGGGATCAGCCCCAGCATTTT
CASRGQGDQPQHF
>TRBV7-9|13|.|TRBJ1-2|.
TGTGCCAGCAGCTTAGCGGGTGGGGTTGGCTACACCTTC
CASSLAGGVGYTF
>TRBV6-5|13|.|TRBJ2-7|TRBD2
TGTGCCAGCAGAACTAGCGGGAGCGACGAGCAGTACTTC
CASRTSGSDEQYF
>TRBV28|12|.|TRBJ1-1|.
TGTGCCAGCCATCCAGGGGAGGGGGTAGCTTTCTTT
CASHPGEGVAFF
>TRBV5-6|14|.|TRBJ2-5|.
TGTGCCAGCAGCTCCCCCGCCCGGATTGAGACCCAGTACTTC
CASSSPARIETQYF
>TRBV5-1|15|.|TRBJ2-4|.
TGCGCCAGCAGCTTGGTCCCGCTTAGAGAAAACATTCAGTACTTC
CASSLVPLRENIQYF
>TRBV20-1|10|.|TRBJ2-1|.
TGCAGTGCTTTAGGGGGTGAGCAGTTCTTC
CSALGGEQFF
>TRBV5-6|16|.|TRBJ2-2|.
TGTGCCAGCAGCTTTTTTGACAGGTGGAACACCGGGGAGCTGTTTTTT
CASSFFDRWNTGELFF
>TRBV10-3|12|.|TRBJ2-3|.
TGTGCCATCAGTCGGAGCACAGATACGCAGTATTTT
CAISRSTDTQYF
>TRBV30|18|.|TRBJ2-1|TRBD1
TGTGCCTGGAGTGTACTGGAGCCGGGACAGCTTACCCACAATGAGCAGTTCTTC
CAWSVLEPGQLTHNEQFF
>TRBV14|15|.|TRBJ1-4|.
TGTGCCAGCAGCCAAGTTATGGGGTCTAATGAAAAACTGTTTTTT
CASSQVMGSNEKLFF
>TRBV7-9|16|.|TRBJ2-3|TRBD2
TGTGCCAGCAGCCCGAGACTAGCGGAAGACCGGCATACGCAGTATTTT
CASSPRLAEDRHTQYF
>TRBV13|17|.|TRBJ2-3|TRBD2
TGTGCCAGCAGCTTAGTAGTAGCGGGAGACACGGCAGATACGCAGTATTTT
CASSLVVAGDTADTQYF
>TRBV9|16|.|TRBJ1-2|.
TGTGCCAGCAGCGTAGAATCCGGGTGGCAACCATATGGCTACACCTTC
CASSVESGWQPYGYTF
>TRBV7-8|13|.|TRBJ2-3|.
TGTGCCAGCAGCCCAACCCACACAGATACGCAGTATTTT
CASSPTHTDTQYF
>TRBV5-6|13|.|TRBJ2-5|TRBD1
TGTGCCAGCAGCTGGGGGACAGCCGAGACCCAGTACTTC
CASSWGTAETQYF
>TRBV11-2|17|.|TRBJ2-1|TRBD2
TGTGCCAGCAGCTTAGATCTTACTAGCGGGCCTTACAATGAGCAGTTCTTC
CASSLDLTSGPYNEQFF
>TRBV19|14|.|TRBJ2-7|TRBD2
TGTGCCAGTAGCTACCGGGGACTAGCCTACGAGCAGTACTTC
CASSYRGLAYEQYF
>TRBV5-6|17|.|TRBJ2-5|TRBD1
TGTGCCAGCAGCACAGGACAGGGGAGCTGGTACCAAGAGACCCAGTACTTC
CASSTGQGSWYQETQYF
>TRBV11-2|15|.|TRBJ2-3|.
TGTGCCAGCAGCTCCCGGCCTTTAAGTGCAGATACGCAGTATTTT
CASSSRPLSADTQYF
>TRBV19|15|.|TRBJ2-5|.
TGTGCCAGTAGCGCCCCGGGAGAAGGGCTGGAGACCCAGTACTTC
CASSAPGEGLETQYF
>TRBV19|15|.|TRBJ2-7|TRBD2
TGTGCCAGTAGGAACCTAGCGGACTACTCCTACGAGCAGTACTTC
CASRNLADYSYEQYF
>TRBV7-9|13|few|TRBJ1-2|.
TGTGCCAGCATCGGGGTTGTTAACTATGGCTACACCTTC
CASIGVVNYGYTF
>TRBV5-6|14|.|TRBJ2-5|TRBD2
TGTGCCAGCAGCGAGGGACTAGCGCCCCAGACCCAGTACTTC
CASSEGLAPQTQYF
>TRBV5-4|16|.|TRBJ2-2|TRBD2
TGTGCCAGCAGCTTGGGAGTAGCGGGTTGGGCCGGGGAGCTGTTTTTT
CASSLGVAGWAGELFF
>TRBV9|13|.|TRBJ2-7|.
TGTGCCAGCAGCGTAGCGCAGAACTACGAGCAGTACTTC
CASSVAQNYEQYF
>TRBV27|12|once|TRBJ1-1|.
TGTGCCAGCAACGGGGTGAACACTGAAGCTTTCTTT
CASNGVNTEAFF
>TRBV5-1|16|.|TRBJ2-3|TRBD2
TGCGCCAGCAGCTTGATCGTAGCGGGCGGCACAGATACGCAGTATTTT
CASSLIVAGGTDTQYF